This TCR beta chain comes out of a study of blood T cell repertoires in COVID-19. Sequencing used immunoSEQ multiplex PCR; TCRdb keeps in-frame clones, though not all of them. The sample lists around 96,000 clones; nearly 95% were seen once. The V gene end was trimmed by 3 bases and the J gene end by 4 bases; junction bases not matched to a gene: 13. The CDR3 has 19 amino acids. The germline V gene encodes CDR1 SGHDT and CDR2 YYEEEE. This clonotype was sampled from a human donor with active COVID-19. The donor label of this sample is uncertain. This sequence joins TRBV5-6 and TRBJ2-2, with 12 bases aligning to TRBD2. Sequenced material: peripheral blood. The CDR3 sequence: CASSSRGTASGRVTGELFF. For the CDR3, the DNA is TGTGCCAGCAGCTCCCGCGGGACGGCTAGCGGGAGGGTCACCGGGGAGCTGTTTTTT.